These 5 T cell receptor beta chains were all obtained from the same sample, sequenced in a study of blood T cell repertoires in COVID-19 (TCRdb year 2020). Receptor libraries were prepared by the immunoSEQ multiplex PCR assay. What TCRdb holds here is the immuneACCESS table cut down to in-frame rearrangements. Part of the clones is not present; checked against another copy, under half of the missing clones reflect an unresolved V gene, and the others are unexplained. The sample yields around 260,000 clones; approximately 86% were counted once. Clones ranked in the top ten supply roughly 4% of the sample. The material sequenced was peripheral blood. The source is a young man with active or convalescent COVID-19.

The gene calls are TRBV6-2 or TRBV6-3 and TRBJ2-3; D gene uncertain. Germline V gene lookup returns CDR1 MNHEY and CDR2 SVGEGT. The V and J ends lost 5 bases and 5 bases respectively, with 8 bases between them. This CDR3 contains 12 residues. CDR3 coding DNA: TGTGCCAGCAGTAGAGAGTTAGATACGCAGTATTTT. Amino acids: CASSRELDTQYF.

This clone appeared once. V usage is TRBV6-5 and J usage is TRBJ1-5, with D perhaps matching TRBD1 (5 bases). Germline V CDR1 and CDR2: MNHEY, SVGAGI. V lost 11 bases, J lost 6 bases, and 17 bases lay in between. The CDR3 sequence is 13 residues long. The CDR3 protein is CAGSGEGGQPQHF. As DNA, the CDR3 is TGTGCCGGATCGGGGGAGGGTGGTCAGCCCCAGCATTTT.

This chain uses TRBV18 with TRBJ2-7; D unresolved. Germline values: CDR1 KGHSH, CDR2 LQKENI. This CDR3 has 15 residues. The ends were cut back, 2 bases at V and 1 base at J, with 12 bases in the middle. The CDR3 region has the DNA TGTGCCAGCTCACCAAACCCCGTACTTTCCTACGAGCAGTACTTC. Translation gives CASSPNPVLSYEQYF.

This clone was counted once. The genes are TRBV12-3 or TRBV12-4 and TRBJ1-6; D may be TRBD1 (6 bases). The CDR3 sequence is 12 residues long. V lost 5 bases, J lost 7 bases, and 6 bases lay in between. DNA of the CDR3: TGTGCCAGCAGTGACAGGAATTCACCCCTCCACTTT. It encodes CASSDRNSPLHF.

The genes are TRBV30 and TRBJ1-4, with 9 bases lining up with TRBD1. This CDR3 contains 14 residues. The germline gives CDR1 GTSNPN, CDR2 SVGIG (reference sequence). The V segment lost 1 base and the J segment 8 bases; nucleotides outside the gene matches: 5. The CDR3 DNA follows: TGTGCCTGGAGTGAGGGGACAGGGACCGAAAAACTGTTTTTT. Its protein is CAWSEGTGTEKLFF. The full variable domain, its missing parts supplied by reference TRBV30 and TRBJ1-4, is SQTIHQWPATLVQPVGSPLSLECTVEGTSNPNLYWYRQAAGRGLQLLFYSVGIGQISSEVPQNLSASRPQDRQFILSSKKLLLSDSGFYLCAWSEGTGTEKLFFGSGTQLSVL.